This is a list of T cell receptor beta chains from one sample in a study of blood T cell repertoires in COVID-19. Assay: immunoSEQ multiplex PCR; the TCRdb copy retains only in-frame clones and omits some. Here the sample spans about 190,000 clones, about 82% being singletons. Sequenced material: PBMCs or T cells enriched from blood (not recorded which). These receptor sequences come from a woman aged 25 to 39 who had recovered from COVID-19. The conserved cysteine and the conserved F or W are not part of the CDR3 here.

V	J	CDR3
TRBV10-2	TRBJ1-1	ASSKGVGYTEAF
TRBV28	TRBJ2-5	ASESPGGDMETQY
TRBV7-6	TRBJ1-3	ASSNPLGSSGNTIY
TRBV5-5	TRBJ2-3	ASSLEGADTQY
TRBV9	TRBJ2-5	ASSTGTSGRPSQETQY
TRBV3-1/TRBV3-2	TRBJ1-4	ASSQDITATNEKLF
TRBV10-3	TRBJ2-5	AISGAGRPQETQY
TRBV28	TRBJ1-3	ASREAGNTIY
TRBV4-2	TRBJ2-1	ASSQGAGGGDYNEQF
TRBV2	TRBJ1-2	ASSAYSDRDLYGYT
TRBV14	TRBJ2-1	ASSPGLAYYNEQF
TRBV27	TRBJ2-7	ASSSASGYEQY
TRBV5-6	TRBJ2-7	ASSLLGRSYEQY
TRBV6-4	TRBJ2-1	ASSDIAGGIEQF
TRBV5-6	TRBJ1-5	ASSLGGLGQPQH
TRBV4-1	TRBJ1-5	ASSSGHPSNQPQH
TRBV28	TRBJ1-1	ASSFPENTEAF
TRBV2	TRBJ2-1	ASSEARRQGAFNEQF
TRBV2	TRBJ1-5	ASSQGATYSNQPQH
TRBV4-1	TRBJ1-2	ASSPIGAGRDDGYT
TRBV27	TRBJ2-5	ASSYNRALTQY
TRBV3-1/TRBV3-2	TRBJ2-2	ASSQATNTGELF
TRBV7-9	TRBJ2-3	ASSLAGSNPRTDTQY
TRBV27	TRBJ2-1	ASSLELAGGMKQF
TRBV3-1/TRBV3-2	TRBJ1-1	ASSHGTLNTEAF
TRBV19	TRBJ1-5	ASSPSGYQPQH
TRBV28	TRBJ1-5	ASSLGTGWNQPQH